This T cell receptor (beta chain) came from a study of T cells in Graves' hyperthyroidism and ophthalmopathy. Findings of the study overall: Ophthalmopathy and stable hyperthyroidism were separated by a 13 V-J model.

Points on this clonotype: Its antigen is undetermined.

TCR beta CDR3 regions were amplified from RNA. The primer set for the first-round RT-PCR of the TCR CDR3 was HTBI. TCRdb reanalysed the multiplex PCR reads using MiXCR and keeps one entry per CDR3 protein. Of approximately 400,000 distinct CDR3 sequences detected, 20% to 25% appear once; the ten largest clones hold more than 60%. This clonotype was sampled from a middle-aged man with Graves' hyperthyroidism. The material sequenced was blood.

The CDR3 DNA is TGCGCCAGCAGCCTGGCCGGGACAGGGGTGCAGGATACGCAGTATTTT. The encoded protein is CASSLAGTGVQDTQYF. The chain combines TRBV5-1 with TRBJ2-3; TRBD1 matches 10 bases. Germline V gene data show CDR1 as SGHRS and CDR2 as YFSETQ. After removal of 4 bases from V and 6 bases from J, the junction contained 11 bases not matched to a gene. The CDR3 consists of 16 residues.